This is a list of T cell receptor beta chains from one sample in a study of T cells after yellow fever vaccination. Via MiXCR, TCRdb re-called the 5' RACE reads, giving one row per CDR3 protein. This sample has more than 250,000 distinct CDR3 sequences, with approximately 7% found just once. The sequenced sample was PBMCs, obtained roughly 47 days after the first yellow fever vaccination. The source of these receptors is a young man who received the YFV17D yellow fever vaccine. Each CDR3 is given with its conserved first and last residue. D genes are given only for firm matches. Some rows mark clone size as missing; the rest say once, few, many or name a class of expanded clone.

clone size: few
D gene: .
CDR3 length: 13
J gene: TRBJ2-2
V gene: TRBV15
CDR3 DNA: TGTGCCACCAGCACTATGAGATCCGGGGAGCTGTTTTTT
CDR3 protein: CATSTMRSGELFF

clone size: few
D gene: TRBD1
CDR3 length: 14
J gene: TRBJ2-7
V gene: TRBV5-1
CDR3 DNA: TGCGCCAGCAGCTTGGGGGACAGGGCCCACGAGCAGTACTTC
CDR3 protein: CASSLGDRAHEQYF

clone size: .
D gene: TRBD1
CDR3 length: 15
J gene: TRBJ2-7
V gene: TRBV7-2
CDR3 DNA: TGTGCCAGCAGCTCGCCCGGGACAGCCTCCTACGAGCAGTACTTC
CDR3 protein: CASSSPGTASYEQYF

clone size: many
D gene: .
CDR3 length: 17
J gene: TRBJ1-2
V gene: TRBV27
CDR3 DNA: TGTGCCAGCAGTTCAACCTTTCGAAGGCGCCAGCTCTATGGCTACACCTTC
CDR3 protein: CASSSTFRRRQLYGYTF

clone size: many
D gene: TRBD1
CDR3 length: 13
J gene: TRBJ2-1
V gene: TRBV11-1
CDR3 DNA: TGTGCCAGCGGGGAGACAGGGACCAATGAGCAGTTCTTC
CDR3 protein: CASGETGTNEQFF

clone size: .
D gene: .
CDR3 length: 13
J gene: TRBJ2-1
V gene: TRBV12-3/TRBV12-4
CDR3 DNA: TGTGCCAGCAGTCTATCTCTCTACAATGAGCAGTTCTTC
CDR3 protein: CASSLSLYNEQFF

clone size: .
D gene: .
CDR3 length: 19
J gene: TRBJ2-1
V gene: TRBV28
CDR3 DNA: TGTGCCAGCAGTTCTCCAACAATCCGGGCCCCTAGCTCCTACAATGAGCAGTTCTTC
CDR3 protein: CASSSPTIRAPSSYNEQFF

clone size: many
D gene: .
CDR3 length: 11
J gene: TRBJ1-1
V gene: TRBV29-1
CDR3 DNA: TGCAGCGGGCGGGAGTACACTGAAGCTTTCTTT
CDR3 protein: CSGREYTEAFF

clone size: few
D gene: .
CDR3 length: 15
J gene: TRBJ1-4
V gene: TRBV5-5
CDR3 DNA: TGTGCCAGCACCCCTAGGGGCGGGACTAATGAAAAACTGTTTTTT
CDR3 protein: CASTPRGGTNEKLFF

clone size: .
D gene: .
CDR3 length: 15
J gene: TRBJ2-2
V gene: TRBV3-1
CDR3 DNA: TGTGCCAGCAGCGCCAGGGGCTCGAACACCGGGGAGCTGTTTTTT
CDR3 protein: CASSARGSNTGELFF

clone size: few
D gene: .
CDR3 length: 14
J gene: TRBJ1-2
V gene: TRBV18
CDR3 DNA: TGTGCCAGCTCACCCACCGGACAGATTTATGGCTACACCTTC
CDR3 protein: CASSPTGQIYGYTF

clone size: few
D gene: TRBD1
CDR3 length: 16
J gene: TRBJ1-5
V gene: TRBV5-4
CDR3 DNA: TGTGCCAGCAGCTTGGGGGGGACAGGGGGCTATCAGCCCCAGCATTTT
CDR3 protein: CASSLGGTGGYQPQHF

clone size: .
D gene: .
CDR3 length: 12
J gene: TRBJ1-1
V gene: TRBV6-2/TRBV6-3
CDR3 DNA: TGTGCCAGCAGTTACTCGACGATTGAAGCTTTCTTT
CDR3 protein: CASSYSTIEAFF

clone size: few
D gene: TRBD1
CDR3 length: 14
J gene: TRBJ1-5
V gene: TRBV12-3/TRBV12-4
CDR3 DNA: TGTGCCAATCAGGGACAGGGGGGGAATCAGCCCCAGCATTTT
CDR3 protein: CANQGQGGNQPQHF

clone size: .
D gene: .
CDR3 length: 17
J gene: TRBJ1-2
V gene: TRBV7-8
CDR3 DNA: TGTGCCAGCAGCTTAGCGGGGGGCGGTTTGCGGAGGCGTGGCTACACCTTC
CDR3 protein: CASSLAGGGLRRRGYTF

clone size: .
D gene: TRBD1
CDR3 length: 14
J gene: TRBJ1-1
V gene: TRBV5-1
CDR3 DNA: TGCGCCAGCAGGGGGACAGGGGTTGGAACTGAAGCTTTCTTT
CDR3 protein: CASRGTGVGTEAFF

clone size: many
D gene: TRBD2
CDR3 length: 17
J gene: TRBJ2-5
V gene: TRBV5-1
CDR3 DNA: TGCGCCAGCAGCGACGGAGTACTAGCGCAAGCCCTTAAGACCCAGTACTTC
CDR3 protein: CASSDGVLAQALKTQYF

clone size: many
D gene: .
CDR3 length: 14
J gene: TRBJ2-5
V gene: TRBV27
CDR3 DNA: TGTGCCAGCAGTGCCTCTAGCGTTCGGGAGACCCAGTACTTC
CDR3 protein: CASSASSVRETQYF

clone size: .
D gene: TRBD2
CDR3 length: 15
J gene: TRBJ2-1
V gene: TRBV24-1
CDR3 DNA: TGTGCCACCAGTGATCCCCGGGGGGGCCTCAATGAGCAGTTCTTC
CDR3 protein: CATSDPRGGLNEQFF

clone size: few
D gene: TRBD2
CDR3 length: 13
J gene: TRBJ2-3
V gene: TRBV29-1
CDR3 DNA: TGCAGCGCCCGGGACTATCCCACAGATACGCAGTATTTT
CDR3 protein: CSARDYPTDTQYF

clone size: few
D gene: TRBD2
CDR3 length: 20
J gene: TRBJ2-1
V gene: TRBV10-3
CDR3 DNA: TGTGCCATCAGTGAGTCCCCGGGACTAGCGGGGGGGCCCTCCTACAATGAGCAGTTCTTC
CDR3 protein: CAISESPGLAGGPSYNEQFF

clone size: many
D gene: TRBD2
CDR3 length: 17
J gene: TRBJ2-1
V gene: TRBV5-6
CDR3 DNA: TGTGCCAGCAGGGCCGTGGTTATACTAGCGGGGGACAATGAGCAGTTCTTC
CDR3 protein: CASRAVVILAGDNEQFF

clone size: .
D gene: TRBD1
CDR3 length: 16
J gene: TRBJ2-5
V gene: TRBV5-1
CDR3 DNA: TGCGCCAGTGCGACAGGGTTAAGTTCTCGGGGAGAGACCCAGTACTTC
CDR3 protein: CASATGLSSRGETQYF

clone size: many
D gene: .
CDR3 length: 15
J gene: TRBJ2-7
V gene: TRBV27
CDR3 DNA: TGTGCCAGCAGTTTAGTATCGGGCGGAAACTACGAGCAGTACTTC
CDR3 protein: CASSLVSGGNYEQYF

clone size: .
D gene: .
CDR3 length: 17
J gene: TRBJ1-6
V gene: TRBV7-8
CDR3 DNA: TGTGCCAGCAGCTTCACCACGACCGGTACCTATAATTCACCCCTCCACTTT
CDR3 protein: CASSFTTTGTYNSPLHF